The T cell receptor (beta chain) under discussion was sequenced for a study of OX40 agonist ivuxolimab in advanced cancers. Study-level background: Of the patients, three showed partial responses, one with hepatocellular carcinoma and two with cutaneous melanoma. The study's findings and limits: With doses of 0.1-3.0 mg/kg, partial responders showed among the lowest clonal expansion.

The data were produced by immunoSEQ multiplex PCR, yet TCRdb's version contains in-frame clones alone and is incomplete. The data show 95,000 to 150,000 clones, 90% to 95% seen once. In the case of this clone: Its antigen is unknown. Different DNA sequences within this sample yield the same CDR3.

This CDR3 spans 15 amino acids. After removal of 0 bases from V and 4 bases from J, the junction contained 2 bases not matched to a gene. Germline CDR1 SGDLS, CDR2 YYNGEE. The starting material was CD4+ or CD8+ T cells sorted from blood, obtained in a trial of the OX40 agonist ivuxolimab. The receptor comes from an adult with an advanced solid tumor such as melanoma, head and neck, liver or kidney cancer. The V and J genes are TRBV9 and TRBJ2-1, with TRBD1 matching over 9 bases. The CDR3 region has the DNA TGTGCCAGCAGCGTAGAAGGGACAGGGTACAATGAGCAGTTCTTC. Protein product: CASSVEGTGYNEQFF.